The 7 T cell receptor beta chains below were found in one sample sequenced in a study of OX40 agonist ivuxolimab in advanced cancers. Sequenced by immunoSEQ multiplex PCR; TCRdb stores in-frame clones only, minus some. The sample has around 51,000 clones, 80% to 85% seen once; the top ten hold just over 3%. Sequenced material: CD4+ or CD8+ T cells sorted from blood, taken in a trial of the OX40 agonist ivuxolimab. These receptors were taken from an adult with an advanced solid tumor such as melanoma, head and neck, liver or kidney cancer.

The chain carries TRBV6-5 and TRBJ1-1, with D perhaps TRBD1 (5 bases). Between the trimmed V and J ends, which lost 8 bases and 4 bases, there was a span of 8 bases. Germline V lookup: CDR1 MNHEY, CDR2 SVGAGI. The CDR3 is 11 residues long. The CDR3 bases are TGTGCCAGCCTCGGGGGCACTGAAGCTTTCTTT. It is translated as CASLGGTEAFF.

The rearrangement links TRBV6-6 to TRBJ2-7; D ambiguous. CDR1 MNHNY and CDR2 SVGAGI come from the germline V gene (reference sequence). This CDR3 has 11 residues. The ends were cut back, 4 bases at V and 5 bases at J, with 6 bases in the middle. CDR3 coding DNA: TGTGCCAGCAGTTTGACAAACGAGCAGTACTTC. This codes for CASSLTNEQYF.

This CDR3 reads CASQGLAGASSYNEQFF. The CDR3 nucleotides read TGTGCCAGCCAAGGACTAGCGGGGGCTAGCTCCTACAATGAGCAGTTCTTC. This chain uses TRBV19 with TRBJ2-1; 13 bases map to TRBD2. The CDR3 spans 17 residues. Unmatched junction bases numbered 8, after V lost 9 bases and J lost 0 bases. Germline-derived CDR1 and CDR2 are LNHDA and SQIVND (reference sequence).

This clone was observed once. The J gene is TRBJ1-2, the V gene TRBV18, with unresolved D. The length of the CDR3 is 14 residues. In germline, CDR1 is KGHSH, CDR2 LQKENI. V was trimmed by 2 bases and J by 4 bases, leaving 11 bases between them. The CDR3 loop is CASSPEWVGYGYTF. DNA for the CDR3: TGTGCCAGCTCACCAGAATGGGTAGGCTATGGCTACACCTTC.

This clone came up a few times. V gene TRBV7-9 combines with J gene TRBJ1-1; D remains ambiguous. CDR1 is SEHNR and CDR2 is FQNEAQ in the germline V gene (reference sequence). Deletions cut 3 bases from V and 6 bases from J, with 8 bases between. This CDR3 is 12 amino acids long. The CDR3 protein is CASSFSVSEAFF. The DNA of the CDR3 is TGTGCCAGCAGCTTTTCAGTGTCTGAAGCTTTCTTT.

The rearrangement joins TRBV5-4 to TRBJ1-2; D gene ambiguous. Trimming took 6 bases from V and 8 from J, leaving 11 bases between them. Germline CDR1 is SGHNT and CDR2 is YYREEE (reference sequence). The CDR3 covers 11 residues. CDR3 nucleotides: TGTGCCAGCAAAGCAGCGGGGGGCTACACCTTC. Encoded protein: CASKAAGGYTF.

This clone was counted a few times. The chain joins TRBV5-1 to TRBJ1-1; maybe TRBD1 (5 bases). Looked up from germline, CDR1 is SGHRS and CDR2 is YFSETQ. The CDR3 spans 16 residues. With 0 bases removed from V and 0 bases from J, the gap between germline ends came to 12 bases. CDR3 residues: CASSLVTGIMNTEAFF. The CDR3 nucleotides are TGCGCCAGCAGCTTGGTTACAGGAATCATGAACACTGAAGCTTTCTTT.